This is a list of T cell receptor beta chains from one sample in a study of radiation and T cells in renal cell carcinoma. Produced via immunoSEQ multiplex PCR; TCRdb's table is partial and in-frame only. This sample yields roughly 100,000 clones, of which approximately 83% are seen a single time; 5% to 6.5% belongs to the top ten. Sequenced material: blood, taken from a patient whose treatment included radiotherapy and nephrectomy. The source of these receptors is a man aged 55 to 69 with renal cell carcinoma. Each CDR3 is given with its conserved first and last residue. D genes are given only for firm matches. Rows may omit the clone size; those that give it use once, few, many or a size class.

v_call	d_call	cdr3_length	j_call	clone_size	cdr3_nt	cdr3_aa
TRBV5-1	NA	13	TRBJ2-2	once	TGCGCCAGCAGCCTGGCTACGGGCGGGGAGCTGTTTTTT	CASSLATGGELFF
TRBV27	TRBD1	19	TRBJ2-7	once	TGTGCCAGCAGTTTATCGGGACAGTTAGGGGTAAGGGGTTCCTACGAGCAGTACTTC	CASSLSGQLGVRGSYEQYF
TRBV7-9	TRBD1	16	TRBJ2-3	NA	TGTGCCAGCAGCTGGGACAGGGGGCGACCCACAGATACGCAGTATTTT	CASSWDRGRPTDTQYF
TRBV4-3	NA	14	TRBJ2-1	NA	TGCGCCAGCAGCGCGTCTTCTATTTACAATGAGCAGTTCTTC	CASSASSIYNEQFF
TRBV19	TRBD2	15	TRBJ2-7	NA	TGTGCCAGTAGTATAGTGCCTAGCGGCCGCTACGAGCAGTACTTC	CASSIVPSGRYEQYF
TRBV10-1	NA	14	TRBJ2-3	NA	TGCGCCAGCAGCCGGGACACCTACACAGATACGCAGTATTTT	CASSRDTYTDTQYF
TRBV7-8	NA	17	TRBJ2-3	NA	TGTGCCAGCAGCTTAGGAGGGGCCCGAGGTGGAACAGATACGCAGTATTTT	CASSLGGARGGTDTQYF
TRBV6-6	NA	16	TRBJ1-4	NA	TGTGCCAGCAGTTACTCTCGATGGGGAGGACGTGAAAAACTGTTTTTT	CASSYSRWGGREKLFF
TRBV9	NA	15	TRBJ2-1	few	TGTGCCAGCAGCGTACGGGCGTTTCCCTACAATGAGCAGTTCTTC	CASSVRAFPYNEQFF
TRBV9	TRBD1	16	TRBJ2-1	NA	TGTGCCAGCAGCGGGGCCGGGACAGGGGGCTACAATGAGCAGTTCTTC	CASSGAGTGGYNEQFF